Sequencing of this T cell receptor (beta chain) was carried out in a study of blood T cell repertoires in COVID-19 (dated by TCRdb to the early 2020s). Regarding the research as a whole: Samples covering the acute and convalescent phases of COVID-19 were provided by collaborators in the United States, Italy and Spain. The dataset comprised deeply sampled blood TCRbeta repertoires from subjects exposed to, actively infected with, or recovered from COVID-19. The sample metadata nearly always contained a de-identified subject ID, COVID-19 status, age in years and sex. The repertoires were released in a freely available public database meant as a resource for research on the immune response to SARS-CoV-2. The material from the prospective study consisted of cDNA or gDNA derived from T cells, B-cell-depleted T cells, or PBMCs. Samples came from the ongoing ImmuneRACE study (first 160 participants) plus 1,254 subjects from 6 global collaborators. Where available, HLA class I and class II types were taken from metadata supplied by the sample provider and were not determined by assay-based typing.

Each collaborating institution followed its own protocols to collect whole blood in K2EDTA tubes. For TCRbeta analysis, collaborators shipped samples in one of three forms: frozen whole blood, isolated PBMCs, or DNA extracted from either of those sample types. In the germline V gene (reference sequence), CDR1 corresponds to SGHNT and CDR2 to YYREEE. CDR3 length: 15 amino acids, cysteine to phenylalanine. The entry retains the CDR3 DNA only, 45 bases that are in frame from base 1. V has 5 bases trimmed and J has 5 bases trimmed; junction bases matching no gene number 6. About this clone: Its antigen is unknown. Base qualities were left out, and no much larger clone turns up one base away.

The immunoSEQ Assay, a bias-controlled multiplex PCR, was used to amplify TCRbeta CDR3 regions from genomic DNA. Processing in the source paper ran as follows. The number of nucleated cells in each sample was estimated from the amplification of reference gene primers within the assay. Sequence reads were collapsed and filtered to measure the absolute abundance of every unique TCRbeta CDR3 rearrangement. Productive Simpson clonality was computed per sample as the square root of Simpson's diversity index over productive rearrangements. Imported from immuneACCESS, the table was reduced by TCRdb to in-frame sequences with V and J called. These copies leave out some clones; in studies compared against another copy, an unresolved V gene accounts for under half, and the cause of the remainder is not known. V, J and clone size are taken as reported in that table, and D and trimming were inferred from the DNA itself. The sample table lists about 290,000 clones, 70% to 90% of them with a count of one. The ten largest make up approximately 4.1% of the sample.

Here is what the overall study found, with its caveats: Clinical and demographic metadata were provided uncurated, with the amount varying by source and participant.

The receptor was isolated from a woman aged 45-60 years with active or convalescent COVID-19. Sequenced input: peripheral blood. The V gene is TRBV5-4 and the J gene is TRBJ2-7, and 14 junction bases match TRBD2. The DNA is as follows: TGTGCCAGCAGGAAAGGGACTAGCGGGAGTAACGAGCAGTACTTC. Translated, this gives CASRKGTSGSNEQYF. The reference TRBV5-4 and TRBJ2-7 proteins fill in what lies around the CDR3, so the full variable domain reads ETGVTQSPTHLIKTRGQQVTLRCSSQSGHNTVSWYQQALGQGPQFIFQYYREEENGRGNFPPRFSGLQFPNYSSELNVNALELDDSALYLCASRKGTSGSNEQYFGPGTRLTVT.